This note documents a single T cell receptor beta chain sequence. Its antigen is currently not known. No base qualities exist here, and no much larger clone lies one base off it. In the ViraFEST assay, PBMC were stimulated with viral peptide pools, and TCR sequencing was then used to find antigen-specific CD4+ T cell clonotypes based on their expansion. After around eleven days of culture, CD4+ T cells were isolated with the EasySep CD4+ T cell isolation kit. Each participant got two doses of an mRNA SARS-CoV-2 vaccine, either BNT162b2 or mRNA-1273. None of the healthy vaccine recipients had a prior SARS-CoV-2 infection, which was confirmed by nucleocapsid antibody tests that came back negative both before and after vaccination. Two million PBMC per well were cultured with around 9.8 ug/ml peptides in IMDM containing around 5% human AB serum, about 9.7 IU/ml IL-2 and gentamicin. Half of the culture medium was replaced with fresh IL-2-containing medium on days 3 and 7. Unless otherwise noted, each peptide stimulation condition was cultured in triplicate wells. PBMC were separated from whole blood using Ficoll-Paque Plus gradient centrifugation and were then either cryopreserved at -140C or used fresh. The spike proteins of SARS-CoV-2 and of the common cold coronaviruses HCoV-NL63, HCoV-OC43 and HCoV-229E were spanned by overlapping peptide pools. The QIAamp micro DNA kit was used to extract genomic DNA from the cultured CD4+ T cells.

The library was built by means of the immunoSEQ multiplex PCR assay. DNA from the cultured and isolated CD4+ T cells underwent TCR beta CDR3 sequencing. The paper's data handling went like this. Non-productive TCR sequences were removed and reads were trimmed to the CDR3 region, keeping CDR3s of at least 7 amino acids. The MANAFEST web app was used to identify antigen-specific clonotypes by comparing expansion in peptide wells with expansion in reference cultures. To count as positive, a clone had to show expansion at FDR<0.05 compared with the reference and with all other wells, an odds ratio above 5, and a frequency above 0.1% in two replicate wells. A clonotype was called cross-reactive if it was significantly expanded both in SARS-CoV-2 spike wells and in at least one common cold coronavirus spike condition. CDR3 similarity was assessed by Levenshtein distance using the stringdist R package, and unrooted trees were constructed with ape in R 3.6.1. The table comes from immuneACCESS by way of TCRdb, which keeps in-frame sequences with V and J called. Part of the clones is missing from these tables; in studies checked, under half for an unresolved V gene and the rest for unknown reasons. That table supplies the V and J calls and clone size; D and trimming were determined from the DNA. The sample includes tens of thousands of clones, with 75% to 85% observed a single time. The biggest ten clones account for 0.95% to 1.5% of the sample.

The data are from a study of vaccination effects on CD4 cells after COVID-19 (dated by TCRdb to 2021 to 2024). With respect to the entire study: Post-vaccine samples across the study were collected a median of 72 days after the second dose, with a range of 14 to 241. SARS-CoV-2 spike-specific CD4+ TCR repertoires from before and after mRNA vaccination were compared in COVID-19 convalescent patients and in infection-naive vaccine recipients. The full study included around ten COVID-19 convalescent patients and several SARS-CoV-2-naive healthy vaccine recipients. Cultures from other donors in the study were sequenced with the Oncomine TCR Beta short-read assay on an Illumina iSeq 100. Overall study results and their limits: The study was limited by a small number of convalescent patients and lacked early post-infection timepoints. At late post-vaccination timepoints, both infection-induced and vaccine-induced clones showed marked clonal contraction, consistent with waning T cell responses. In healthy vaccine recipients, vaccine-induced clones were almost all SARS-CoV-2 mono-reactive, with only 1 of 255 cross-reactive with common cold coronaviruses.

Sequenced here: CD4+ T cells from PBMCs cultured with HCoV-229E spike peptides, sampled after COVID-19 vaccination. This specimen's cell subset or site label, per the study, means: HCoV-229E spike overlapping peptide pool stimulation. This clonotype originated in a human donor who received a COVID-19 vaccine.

The CDR3: CATSQRGGNYGYTF. In nucleotide form, the sequence is TGTGCCACCTCCCAGAGGGGCGGTAACTATGGCTACACCTTC. The sequence links TRBV6-5 to TRBJ1-2; a weak D assignment points to TRBD1 (5 bases agree). Taken from cysteine to phenylalanine, the CDR3 has 14 residues. The sequence is cut down to CDR3 DNA, 42 bases in frame from base 1. V sheds 10 bases and J sheds 1 base, leaving 16 bases between their ends. As encoded in the germline V gene, CDR1 is MNHEY while CDR2 is SVGAGI.